Listed below are T cell receptor beta chains from one sample, sequenced in a study of cytomegalovirus exposure and HLA in healthy donors. Assay: immunoSEQ multiplex PCR; the TCRdb copy retains only in-frame clones and omits some. The repertoire table contains about 59,000 clones. Material for sequencing was PBMCs. All receptors derive from a man under 40 in good health and CMV-seropositive. CDR3s include the opening cysteine and the closing phenylalanine or tryptophan. Fields, in order: V gene, D gene, J gene, CDR3 protein, CDR3 DNA. The D gene is left open where the match is weak.

V: TRBV6-1; D: -; J: TRBJ2-3; CDR3: CASSDYRGTDTQYF; DNA: TGTGCCAGCAGTGACTACAGGGGCACAGATACGCAGTATTTT
V: TRBV4-1; D: -; J: TRBJ1-5; CDR3: CASSPLGLNQPQHF; DNA: TGCGCCAGCAGCCCCCTAGGCCTCAATCAGCCCCAGCATTTT
V: TRBV5-1; D: TRBD1; J: TRBJ2-5; CDR3: CASSLASQGAWETQYF; DNA: TGCGCCAGCAGCTTGGCCTCTCAGGGGGCGTGGGAGACCCAGTACTTC
V: TRBV11-1; D: -; J: TRBJ2-1; CDR3: CASSLKGTWDYNEQFF; DNA: TGTGCCAGCAGCTTAAAGGGGACATGGGACTACAATGAGCAGTTCTTC
V: TRBV13; D: TRBD1; J: TRBJ2-7; CDR3: CASSSGQVYEQYF; DNA: TGTGCCAGCAGCTCGGGACAGGTCTACGAGCAGTACTTC
V: TRBV30; D: -; J: TRBJ1-2; CDR3: CAWSVGVGYGYTF; DNA: TGTGCCTGGAGTGTAGGAGTTGGCTATGGCTACACCTTC
V: TRBV6-1; D: TRBD1; J: TRBJ1-5; CDR3: CASSVGQGIQPQHF; DNA: TGTGCCAGCAGTGTCGGACAGGGGATCCAGCCCCAGCATTTT
V: TRBV7-3; D: -; J: TRBJ2-1; CDR3: CASSLEGLDDNEQFF; DNA: TGTGCCAGCAGCTTAGAAGGCCTAGATGACAATGAGCAGTTCTTC
V: TRBV2; D: TRBD1; J: TRBJ1-6; CDR3: CASRPPGQGFSPLHF; DNA: TGTGCCAGCAGGCCTCCGGGACAGGGGTTTTCACCCCTCCACTTT
V: TRBV9; D: -; J: TRBJ2-3; CDR3: CASSVRPTESRDTQYF; DNA: TGTGCCAGCAGCGTCCGACCGACAGAATCGAGAGATACGCAGTATTTT
V: TRBV2; D: -; J: TRBJ1-2; CDR3: CASSERIRNGYTF; DNA: TGTGCCAGCAGTGAGCGCATTAGAAATGGCTACACCTTC
V: TRBV11-3; D: TRBD1; J: TRBJ2-7; CDR3: CASSLDTRQGASSYEQYF; DNA: TGTGCCAGCAGCTTAGATACCAGACAGGGGGCAAGCTCCTACGAGCAGTACTTC
V: TRBV4-1; D: TRBD1; J: TRBJ1-1; CDR3: CASSQGQGASGTEAFF; DNA: TGCGCCAGCAGCCAAGGACAGGGGGCGAGTGGCACTGAAGCTTTCTTT
V: TRBV2; D: -; J: TRBJ2-5; CDR3: CASSLSQRAYQETQYF; DNA: TGTGCCAGCAGCCTTTCTCAGCGGGCCTACCAAGAGACCCAGTACTTC
V: TRBV5-4; D: -; J: TRBJ1-1; CDR3: CASSLVKGIRMNTEAFF; DNA: TGTGCCAGCAGCTTGGTAAAGGGGATCCGTATGAACACTGAAGCTTTCTTT
V: TRBV28; D: TRBD1; J: TRBJ2-7; CDR3: CASSARGRSYEQYF; DNA: TGTGCCAGCAGTGCCAGGGGGCGCTCCTACGAGCAGTACTTC
V: TRBV6-5; D: TRBD1; J: TRBJ2-7; CDR3: CASRFSGTGIYEQYF; DNA: TGTGCCAGCAGATTTTCCGGGACAGGCATCTACGAGCAGTACTTC
V: TRBV10-1; D: TRBD1; J: TRBJ2-1; CDR3: CASRGGQEVPNEQFF; DNA: TGCGCCAGCAGGGGGGGACAGGAGGTTCCCAATGAGCAGTTCTTC
V: TRBV30; D: -; J: TRBJ2-5; CDR3: CAWSVRTTGTKETQYF; DNA: TGTGCCTGGAGTGTAAGGACGACCGGGACAAAAGAGACCCAGTACTTC
V: TRBV18; D: -; J: TRBJ2-2; CDR3: CASSPLTSSAGELFF; DNA: TGTGCCAGCTCACCACTAACTAGCAGCGCCGGGGAGCTGTTTTTT
V: TRBV27; D: -; J: TRBJ2-2; CDR3: CASSVGEDLWNTGELFF; DNA: TGTGCCAGCAGTGTCGGGGAGGATCTGTGGAACACCGGGGAGCTGTTTTTT
V: TRBV29-1; D: -; J: TRBJ2-7; CDR3: CSARVTRNEQYF; DNA: TGCAGCGCTCGGGTCACCCGAAACGAGCAGTACTTC
V: TRBV7-9; D: -; J: TRBJ1-2; CDR3: CASSRDSLYGYTF; DNA: TGTGCCAGCAGCCGAGACAGTTTATATGGCTACACCTTC
V: TRBV5-8; D: -; J: TRBJ1-2; CDR3: CASSRVQGVEGYTF; DNA: TGTGCCAGCAGCCGTGTACAGGGAGTAGAAGGCTACACCTTC
V: TRBV7-9; D: -; J: TRBJ1-3; CDR3: CASRAGSGNTIYF; DNA: TGTGCCAGCAGGGCAGGCTCTGGAAACACCATATATTTT
V: TRBV18; D: TRBD1; J: TRBJ2-7; CDR3: CASSPIQGGTYEQYF; DNA: TGTGCCAGCTCACCCATACAGGGGGGCACCTACGAGCAGTACTTC
V: TRBV4-2; D: -; J: TRBJ2-1; CDR3: CASSLRDWDNEQFF; DNA: TGTGCCAGCAGCCTCCGGGACTGGGACAATGAGCAGTTCTTC
V: TRBV27; D: TRBD2; J: TRBJ2-7; CDR3: CASSLSGGARGEQYF; DNA: TGTGCCAGCAGTTTATCGGGAGGGGCGAGGGGCGAGCAGTACTTC
V: TRBV5-1; D: -; J: TRBJ2-7; CDR3: CASNNGRNEQYF; DNA: TGCGCCAGCAATAATGGGAGGAACGAGCAGTACTTC
V: TRBV5-1; D: -; J: TRBJ2-1; CDR3: CASSLAASQGQFF; DNA: TGCGCCAGCAGCTTGGCCGCCTCACAGGGTCAGTTCTTC
V: TRBV27; D: TRBD1; J: TRBJ1-1; CDR3: CASSFLPSGGKNTEAFF; DNA: TGTGCCAGCAGTTTCTTACCCTCAGGGGGCAAAAACACTGAAGCTTTCTTT
V: TRBV25-1; D: -; J: TRBJ2-7; CDR3: CASSEIGGEQYF; DNA: TGTGCCAGCAGTGAAATTGGCGGCGAGCAGTACTTC
V: TRBV5-1; D: -; J: TRBJ1-6; CDR3: CASSLWQGGNSHLHF; DNA: TGCGCCAGCAGCTTGTGGCAGGGAGGTAATTCACACCTACACTTT
V: TRBV2; D: -; J: TRBJ1-1; CDR3: CASRPGNTEAFF; DNA: TGTGCCAGCAGACCGGGGAACACTGAAGCTTTCTTT
V: TRBV7-9; D: TRBD1; J: TRBJ2-1; CDR3: CASSDRASYNEQFF; DNA: TGTGCCAGCAGCGACAGGGCGTCCTACAATGAGCAGTTCTTC
V: TRBV6-1; D: TRBD1; J: TRBJ1-6; CDR3: CASSDGQERIHGGSPLHF; DNA: TGTGCCAGCAGTGACGGACAGGAGAGAATACATGGGGGTTCACCCCTCCACTTT
V: TRBV5-6; D: TRBD1; J: TRBJ1-2; CDR3: CASSLGRTGGNYGYTF; DNA: TGTGCCAGCAGCTTGGGAAGGACAGGAGGGAATTATGGCTACACCTTC
V: TRBV7-9; D: -; J: TRBJ2-2; CDR3: CASSLGQEAGELSF; DNA: TGTGCCAGCAGCTTAGGACAGGAGGCCGGGGAGCTGTCTTTT
V: TRBV20-1; D: -; J: TRBJ2-1; CDR3: CSAFPNNEQFF; DNA: TGCAGTGCTTTCCCAAACAATGAGCAGTTCTTC
V: TRBV27; D: TRBD2; J: TRBJ2-7; CDR3: CASSPWTSGRAYEQYF; DNA: TGTGCCAGCAGTCCGTGGACTAGCGGGAGGGCTTACGAGCAGTACTTC
V: TRBV29-1; D: -; J: TRBJ1-1; CDR3: CSVEVPSGVTEAFF; DNA: TGCAGCGTTGAGGTCCCGTCAGGCGTCACTGAAGCTTTCTTT
V: TRBV7-6; D: TRBD2; J: TRBJ2-3; CDR3: CASSDVRGLASYNHTDTQYF; DNA: TGTGCCAGCAGCGATGTCCGAGGACTAGCGAGTTATAACCACACAGATACGCAGTATTTT
V: TRBV28; D: TRBD2; J: TRBJ2-3; CDR3: CASAAGQDTDTQYF; DNA: TGTGCCAGTGCAGCGGGGCAGGACACAGATACGCAGTATTTT
V: TRBV30; D: -; J: TRBJ2-6; CDR3: CAWMGSLTSGANVLTF; DNA: TGTGCCTGGATGGGCAGTTTAACTTCTGGGGCCAACGTCCTGACTTTC
V: TRBV5-1; D: -; J: TRBJ2-4; CDR3: CASSLEGATNIQYF; DNA: TGCGCCAGCAGCTTGGAAGGGGCTACAAACATTCAGTACTTC
V: TRBV30; D: TRBD1; J: TRBJ2-5; CDR3: CAWTRGSSRGETQYF; DNA: TGTGCCTGGACCAGGGGGTCAAGCAGGGGAGAGACCCAGTACTTC
V: TRBV10-3; D: -; J: TRBJ2-5; CDR3: CAISGHGETQYF; DNA: TGTGCCATCAGTGGACATGGAGAGACCCAGTACTTC
V: TRBV5-6; D: -; J: TRBJ1-5; CDR3: CASSFGSGRQPQHF; DNA: TGTGCCAGCAGCTTTGGATCAGGGCGTCAGCCCCAGCATTTT
V: TRBV30; D: -; J: TRBJ1-4; CDR3: CAWSRPGPGTNEKLFF; DNA: TGTGCCTGGAGTCGCCCTGGTCCGGGAACTAATGAAAAACTGTTTTTT
V: TRBV2; D: -; J: TRBJ2-3; CDR3: CASSVGDGVDTQYF; DNA: TGTGCCAGCAGTGTTGGAGACGGGGTGGATACGCAGTATTTT
V: TRBV15; D: -; J: TRBJ1-2; CDR3: CATSRDPGDYYGYTF; DNA: TGTGCCACCAGCAGAGATCCGGGGGACTATTATGGCTACACCTTC